These 18 T cell receptor beta chains were all obtained from the same sample, sequenced in a study of cytomegalovirus exposure and HLA in healthy donors. In the PCR, 60 Vbeta and 13 Jbeta primers were used. Assay used: immunoSEQ multiplex PCR; TCRdb lists only in-frame clones, some missing. The sample lists 100,000 or so clones, around 75% occurring once. The sample was PBMCs. All receptors derive from a male donor in good health and CMV-seropositive.

The rearrangement links TRBV19 to TRBJ1-2; 9 bases are shared with TRBD1. Germline values: CDR1 LNHDA, CDR2 SQIVND (reference sequence). V lost 4 bases and J lost 3; bases outside the gene matches: 3. The CDR3 contains 14 residues. The CDR3 loop is CASSTQGADYGYTF. CDR3 DNA: TGTGCCAGTAGTACACAGGGGGCGGACTATGGCTACACCTTC. The entire variable domain, with the rest obtained from reference TRBV19 and TRBJ1-2, is as follows: DGGITQSPKYLFRKEGQNVTLSCEQNLNHDAMYWYRQDPGQGLRLIYYSQIVNDFQKGDIAEGYSVSREKKESFPLTVTSAQKNPTAFYLCASSTQGADYGYTFGSGTRLTVV.

The V and J genes are TRBV30 and TRBJ1-2; D perhaps matches TRBD1 (6 bases). Germline loops: CDR1 GTSNPN, CDR2 SVGIG (reference sequence). Trimming cost V 0 bases and J 5 bases, with 22 bases left between them. The CDR3 spans 17 residues. CDR3 DNA: TGTGCCTGGAGTGTACTAGGGTCGGGGGGGGCCGGTTATGGCTACACCTTC. This encodes CAWSVLGSGGAGYGYTF.

The chain is built from TRBV19 and TRBJ1-5; D is perhaps TRBD1 (6 bases). Trimming shortened V by 6 bases and J by 6 bases, and 18 bases separated the two germline ends. The CDR3 sequence is 15 residues long. Germline assignment: CDR1 LNHDA and CDR2 SQIVND (reference sequence). CDR3 coding DNA: TGTGCCAGTAGCCCGGTGGGAGGGGGAGGTCAGCCCCAGCATTTT. Its translation: CASSPVGGGGQPQHF. The full variable domain, completed using reference TRBV19 and TRBJ1-5, is DGGITQSPKYLFRKEGQNVTLSCEQNLNHDAMYWYRQDPGQGLRLIYYSQIVNDFQKGDIAEGYSVSREKKESFPLTVTSAQKNPTAFYLCASSPVGGGGQPQHFGDGTRLSIL.

V usage is TRBV2 and J usage is TRBJ1-6; no firm D call. Germline values: CDR1 SNHLY, CDR2 FYNNEI. Trimming removed 5 bases from V and 6 bases from J, with 11 bases in between. This CDR3 region has 14 residues. DNA of the CDR3: TGTGCCAGCAGTAGAGTTATCCGTAATTCACCCCTCCACTTT. This gives the protein CASSRVIRNSPLHF.

V gene TRBV9 combines with J gene TRBJ2-5; D unresolved. Trimming cost V 3 bases and J 2 bases, with 8 bases left between them. The CDR3 totals 13 residues. The germline V gene encodes CDR1 SGDLS and CDR2 YYNGEE. The CDR3 sequence: CASSGSEQETQYF. CDR3 DNA sequence: TGTGCCAGCAGCGGAAGCGAGCAAGAGACCCAGTACTTC.

The chain has TRBV6-1 and TRBJ1-6, with TRBD1 as a possible D gene (5 bases). V was pared by 0 bases and J by 6 bases, with 18 bases between. The CDR3 is 18 residues long. CDR1 and CDR2 (germline): MNHNS, SASEGT. The DNA for the CDR3 is TGTGCCAGCAGTGAAGCACTACCTGGGGCTGGGGTTAATTCACCCCTCCACTTT. As protein: CASSEALPGAGVNSPLHF.

V gene TRBV2 combines with J gene TRBJ1-2; 8 nucleotides align to TRBD1. CDR1 is SNHLY and CDR2 is FYNNEI in the germline V gene. The CDR3 runs to 13 residues. J lost 7 bases, V lost 6 bases, and 7 bases had no gene match. The DNA of the CDR3 is TGTGCCAGCAGCTTGCAGGGGGCGCCTGGCTACACCTTC. Translating gives CASSLQGAPGYTF.

The chain couples TRBV7-8 to TRBJ1-1; a weak D match, TRBD1 (6 bases). CDR1 and CDR2 from the germline V gene are SGHVS and FQNEAQ. V was cut by 4 bases and J by 5 bases, with 17 bases left in between. The CDR3 sequence is 15 residues long. CDR3 residues: CASSSFLGQQTEAFF. The DNA for the CDR3 is TGTGCCAGCAGCTCCTTCCTGGGACAACAGACTGAAGCTTTCTTT.

Points on this clone: At one of its ends the junction is not consistent with the germline gene, which may arise from a read error. The genes are TRBV7-9 and TRBJ1-2; D not resolved. Germline V gene sequence: CDR1 SEHNR, CDR2 FQNEAQ (reference sequence). The length of the CDR3 is 15 residues. This CDR3 reads CASSLVRGPNYGYTF. For the CDR3, the DNA is TGTGCCAGCAGCTTAGTCCGGGGTCCTAATTATGGCTACACCTTC.

The chain joins TRBV29-1 to TRBJ1-3; D gene ambiguous. V lost 1 base and J 0 bases, leaving 13 bases between the germline ends. Germline values: CDR1 SQVTM, CDR2 ANQGSEA. CDR3 length: 16 residues. This chain's CDR3 is CSVEGLRRNSGNTIYF. CDR3 DNA: TGCAGCGTTGAAGGGCTAAGGCGGAACTCTGGAAACACCATATATTTT.

This clone was found a few times. The chain couples TRBV2 to TRBJ2-1, with D possibly being TRBD2 (6 bases). V lost 3 bases, J lost 12 bases, and 18 bases lay in between. The CDR3 totals 14 residues. CDR1 SNHLY and CDR2 FYNNEI come from the germline V gene. The CDR3 DNA reads TGTGCCAGCAGTGAGAGCGGGTCGGGGGTGAGGCAGTTCTTC. Its protein product is CASSESGSGVRQFF.

The chain combines TRBV11-3 with TRBJ1-1; D remains unclear. Germline values: CDR1 SGHNT, CDR2 YENEEA. Trimming removed 4 bases from V and 1 base from J, with 25 bases in between. This CDR3 comprises 19 residues. CDR3 residues: CASSYGFLTLSVTNTEAFF. CDR3 DNA: TGTGCCAGCAGCTACGGGTTTTTAACCCTTAGTGTTACGAACACTGAAGCTTTCTTT.

The chain has TRBV7-2 and TRBJ1-2; D remains ambiguous. The V and J ends lost 1 base and 7 bases respectively, with 7 bases between them. The CDR3 covers 12 residues. Germline-derived CDR1 and CDR2 are SGHTA and FQGNSA. The CDR3 reads CASSLDMSGYTF. DNA of the CDR3: TGTGCCAGCAGCTTAGATATGAGTGGCTACACCTTC.

The chain joins TRBV11-2 to TRBJ1-5; 7 nucleotides line up with TRBD1. Unmatched junction bases numbered 6, after V lost 1 base and J lost 9 bases. Germline V gene lookup returns CDR1 SGHAT and CDR2 FQNNGV. The CDR3 is 14 amino acids. CDR3 in amino acids: CASSLGQGSRPQHF. CDR3 sequence (DNA): TGTGCCAGCAGCTTAGGACAGGGAAGTCGGCCCCAGCATTTT.

This clone was seen once. The J gene is TRBJ1-2, the V gene TRBV6-1; a possible D gene is TRBD1 (5 bases). Germline V lookup: CDR1 MNHNS, CDR2 SASEGT. The CDR3 loop spans 17 amino acids. V was shortened by 2 bases and J by 0 bases, with 16 bases between the two germline ends. CDR3 in amino acids: CASSERGVRGANYGYTF. Written as DNA, the CDR3 is TGTGCCAGCAGTGAACGGGGGGTGAGGGGAGCTAACTATGGCTACACCTTC.

This clone is a singleton in its sample. The chain is built from TRBV5-1 and TRBJ2-2; the match to TRBD1 covers 7 bases. V was clipped by 4 bases and J by 0 bases; unmatched bases: 6. Germline V gene lookup returns CDR1 SGHRS and CDR2 YFSETQ. This CDR3 has 16 amino acids. The CDR3 loop reads CASSASGTANTGELFF. The CDR3 DNA reads TGCGCCAGCAGCGCATCCGGGACAGCGAACACCGGGGAGCTGTTTTTT.

This chain joins TRBV28 and TRBJ1-3; D not certain. The germline V gene encodes CDR1 MDHEN and CDR2 SYDVKM. The V gene lost 7 bases and the J gene lost 0 bases, with 19 bases spanning the gap. This CDR3 is built from 17 residues. DNA for the CDR3: TGTGCCAGCACCACCGTCCCGGCGGGGTTCTCTGGAAACACCATATATTTT. Amino acids: CASTTVPAGFSGNTIYF. Full variable domain (missing parts from reference TRBV28 and TRBJ1-3): DVKVTQSSRYLVKRTGEKVFLECVQDMDHENMFWYRQDPGLGLRLIYFSYDVKMKEKGDIPEGYSVSREKKERFSLILESASTNQTSMYLCASTTVPAGFSGNTIYFGEGSWLTVV.

The V and J genes are TRBV15 and TRBJ2-1, with 13 nucleotides matching TRBD2. Per the germline V gene, CDR1 is LNHNV and CDR2 is YYDKDF (reference sequence). The CDR3 length is 20 residues. V gave up 4 bases and J gave up 0 bases; unmatched junction bases: 12. The CDR3 coding sequence is TGTGCCACCAGCACACAACCCGGACTAGCGGGGGAGGTCTCCTACAATGAGCAGTTCTTC. It is translated as CATSTQPGLAGEVSYNEQFF. Based on the CDR3 plus reference TRBV15 and TRBJ2-1, the full variable domain is DAMVIQNPRYQVTQFGKPVTLSCSQTLNHNVMYWYQQKSSQAPKLLFHYYDKDFNNEADTPDNFQSRRPNTSFCFLDIRSPGLGDTAMYLCATSTQPGLAGEVSYNEQFFGPGTRLTVL.